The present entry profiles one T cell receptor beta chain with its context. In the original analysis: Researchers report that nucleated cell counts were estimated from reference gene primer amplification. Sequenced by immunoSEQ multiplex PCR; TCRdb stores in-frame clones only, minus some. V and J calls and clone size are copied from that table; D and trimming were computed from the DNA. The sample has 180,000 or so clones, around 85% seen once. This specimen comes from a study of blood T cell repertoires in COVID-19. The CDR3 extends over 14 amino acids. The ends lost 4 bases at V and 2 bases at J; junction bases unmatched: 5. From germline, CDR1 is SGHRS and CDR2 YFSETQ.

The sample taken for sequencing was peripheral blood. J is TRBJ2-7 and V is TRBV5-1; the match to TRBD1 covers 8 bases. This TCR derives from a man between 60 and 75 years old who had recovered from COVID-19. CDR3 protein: CASSKGQEPYEQYF. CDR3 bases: TGCGCCAGCAGCAAGGGACAGGAACCCTACGAGCAGTACTTC.